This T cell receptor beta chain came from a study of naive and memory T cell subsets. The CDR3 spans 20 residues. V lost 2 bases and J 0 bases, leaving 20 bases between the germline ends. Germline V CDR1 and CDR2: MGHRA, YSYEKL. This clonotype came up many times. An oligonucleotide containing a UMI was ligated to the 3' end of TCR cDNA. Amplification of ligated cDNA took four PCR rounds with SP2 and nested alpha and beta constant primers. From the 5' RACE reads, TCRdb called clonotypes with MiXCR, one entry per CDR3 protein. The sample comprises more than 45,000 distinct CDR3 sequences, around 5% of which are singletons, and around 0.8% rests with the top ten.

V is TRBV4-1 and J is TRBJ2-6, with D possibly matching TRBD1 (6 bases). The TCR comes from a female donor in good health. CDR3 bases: TGCGCCAGCAGCCAAACTCCCCGACAGGTGGGGGACTCTGGGGCCAACGTCCTGACTTTC. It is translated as CASSQTPRQVGDSGANVLTF.